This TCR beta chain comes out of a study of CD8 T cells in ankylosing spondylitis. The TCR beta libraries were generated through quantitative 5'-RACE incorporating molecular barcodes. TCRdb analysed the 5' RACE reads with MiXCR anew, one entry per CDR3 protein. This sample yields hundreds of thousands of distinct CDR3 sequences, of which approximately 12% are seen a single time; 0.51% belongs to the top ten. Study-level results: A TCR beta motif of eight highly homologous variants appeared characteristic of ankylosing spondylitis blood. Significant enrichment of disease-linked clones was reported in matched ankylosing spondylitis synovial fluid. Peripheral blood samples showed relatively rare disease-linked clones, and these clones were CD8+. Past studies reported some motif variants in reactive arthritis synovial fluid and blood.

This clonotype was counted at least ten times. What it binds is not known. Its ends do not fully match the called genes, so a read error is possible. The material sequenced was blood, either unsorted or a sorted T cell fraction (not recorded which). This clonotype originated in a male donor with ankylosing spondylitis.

The CDR3 protein is CASSVAETQYF. CDR3 nucleotide sequence: TGTGCCAGCAGCGTAGCAGAGACCCAGTACTTC. This rearrangement joins TRBV7-2 to TRBJ2-5; D gene ambiguous. The CDR3 covers 11 residues. Germline CDR1 reads SGHTA; CDR2 reads FQGNSA.